The 25 T cell receptor beta chains below come from one sample, sequenced in a study of CD8+ T cells in alopecia areata. RNA was isolated and reverse transcribed to cDNA, the sequencing template. Sequencing used immunoSEQ multiplex PCR; TCRdb keeps in-frame clones, though not all of them. The profile covers 120,000 or so clones, with 55% to 70% appearing a single time and roughly 2.8% taken by the ten largest. Sequencing input: CD4+ T cells sorted from blood. The origin of the receptors is a human donor in good health.

The rearrangement uses TRBV4-1 and TRBJ1-3; the D gene is possibly TRBD1 (6 bases). The CDR3 is 14 residues long. The germline V gene has CDR1 MGHRA and CDR2 YSYEKL. Trimming left V 3 bases short and J 5 bases short, with 11 bases between. CDR3 protein: CASSHPGVRNTIYF. CDR3 sequence (DNA): TGCGCCAGCAGCCACCCAGGGGTGAGAAACACCATATATTTT.

This clone was seen a handful of times. The chain has TRBV9 and TRBJ2-3; D unresolved. The CDR3 is made up of 12 amino acids. CDR1 and CDR2 from the germline V gene are SGDLS and YYNGEE. V was cut by 4 bases and J by 6 bases, with 9 bases left in between. Written as DNA, the CDR3 is TGTGCCAGCAGCTCCTTCAAGGATACGCAGTATTTT. This translates into CASSSFKDTQYF.

V usage is TRBV28 and J usage is TRBJ1-5, with D uncertain. This CDR3 region has 14 residues. V was cut by 6 bases and J by 7 bases, with 16 bases left in between. Germline V gene data show CDR1 as MDHEN and CDR2 as SYDVKM. The DNA for the CDR3 is TGTGCCAGCAGCGAATCCTCCGGGAGCCAGCCCCAGCATTTT. Amino acid sequence: CASSESSGSQPQHF.

The chain links TRBV14 to TRBJ1-1; 8 bases fit TRBD1. CDR1 and CDR2 from the germline V gene are SGHDN and FVKESK. The CDR3 spans 15 residues. With V trimmed by 4 bases and J by 3 bases, 7 bases remained unmatched. CDR3 region: CASSPRTGWDTEAFF. DNA of the CDR3: TGTGCCAGCAGCCCGAGGACAGGGTGGGACACTGAAGCTTTCTTT.

This sequence joins TRBV2 and TRBJ2-1; D gene uncertain. Germline CDR1 is SNHLY and CDR2 is FYNNEI. This CDR3 comprises 12 residues. The germline V and J ends were trimmed by 8 bases and 7 bases, with 12 bases remaining between them. Here the CDR3 reads CASGLMVNEQFF. CDR3 DNA sequence: TGTGCCAGCGGGCTGATGGTGAATGAGCAGTTCTTC.

The CDR3 spells CAGRAQGAVGYTF. CDR3 in DNA: TGTGCCGGAAGGGCGCAGGGGGCTGTCGGCTACACCTTC. V and J are TRBV30 and TRBJ1-2, with TRBD1 identical over 8 bases. Trimming at V came to 8 bases and at J to 8 bases, leaving 13 bases not matched to a gene. The CDR3 is 13 residues long. Germline CDR1 reads GTSNPN; CDR2 reads SVGIG (reference sequence). Using reference TRBV30 and TRBJ1-2 for the parts outside the CDR3, the full variable domain is SQTIHQWPATLVQPVGSPLSLECTVEGTSNPNLYWYRQAAGRGLQLLFYSVGIGQISSEVPQNLSASRPQDRQFILSSKKLLLSDSGFYLCAGRAQGAVGYTFGSGTRLTVV.

The chain links TRBV6-5 to TRBJ1-1; TRBD1 might be the D (6 bases). Germline lookup yields CDR1 MNHEY and CDR2 SVGAGI. The CDR3 runs 16 residues. V was pared by 2 bases and J by 5 bases, with 18 bases between. The CDR3 DNA reads TGTGCCAGCAGTTACCCCTACAGGGAATCGGGGACTGAAGCTTTCTTT. Its protein is CASSYPYRESGTEAFF.

The chain has TRBV2 and TRBJ1-1; D unclear. V lost 6 bases, J lost 0 bases, and 2 bases lay in between. The germline gives CDR1 SNHLY, CDR2 FYNNEI. This CDR3 is 11 amino acids long. The CDR3 sequence is CASRLNTEAFF. In nucleotides, the CDR3 is TGTGCCAGCAGGCTGAACACTGAAGCTTTCTTT.

This chain connects TRBV10-3 to TRBJ1-2; D remains ambiguous. The germline CDR1 and CDR2 sequences are ENHRY and SYGVKD. V lost 3 bases, J lost 7 bases, and 15 bases lay in between. This CDR3 spans 14 amino acids. Here the CDR3 reads CAISDIEGQAGYTF. CDR3 bases: TGTGCCATCAGTGACATAGAGGGCCAGGCTGGCTACACCTTC.

This clone has a handful of counts. The CDR3 loop is CASSEVRDSPLHF. CDR3 bases: TGTGCCAGCAGTGAAGTCAGGGATTCACCCCTCCACTTT. The V gene is TRBV2, the J gene TRBJ1-6, with D possibly being TRBD1 (5 bases). Germline V CDR1 and CDR2: SNHLY, FYNNEI. The CDR3 is 13 amino acids. The V and J ends lost 1 base and 8 bases respectively, with 6 bases between them.

V gene TRBV7-9 combines with J gene TRBJ2-5; possibly TRBD2 for D (5 bases). Germline V CDR1 and CDR2: SEHNR, FQNEAQ (reference sequence). V was cut by 2 bases and J by 1 base, with 11 bases left in between. CDR3 length: 15 amino acids. The CDR3 loop is CASSLTGLTQETQYF. The CDR3 DNA sequence: TGTGCCAGCAGCTTAACCGGACTGACCCAAGAGACCCAGTACTTC.

The chain is built from TRBV11-2 and TRBJ1-6; a weak D match, TRBD1 (5 bases). V was clipped by 3 bases and J by 8 bases, with 11 bases between them. CDR1 and CDR2 (germline): SGHAT, FQNNGV. The CDR3 has 14 amino acids. DNA for the CDR3: TGTGCCAGCAGCTTCCGGGGACGAGATTCACCCCTCCACTTT. It encodes CASSFRGRDSPLHF.

V usage is TRBV6-1 and J usage is TRBJ2-1; 7 bases fit TRBD2. CDR1 is MNHNS and CDR2 is SASEGT in the germline V gene. V was clipped by 10 bases and J by 0 bases; unmatched bases: 9. The CDR3 extends over 15 amino acids. CDR3 sequence: CATDYTGGSYNEQFF. The CDR3 DNA sequence: TGTGCCACCGATTACACGGGGGGCTCCTACAATGAGCAGTTCTTC.

The V call is TRBV25-1, the J call TRBJ2-7; 7 bases align to TRBD1. Germline V gene data show CDR1 as MGHDK and CDR2 as SYGVNS. Trimming removed 7 bases from V and 4 bases from J; junction bases left unmatched: 7. The CDR3 covers 13 residues. The CDR3, as DNA: TGTGCCAGCAAACGAGGGGGCGAGTACGAGCAGTACTTC. It specifies CASKRGGEYEQYF.

J is TRBJ2-1 and V is TRBV19, with unresolved D. The CDR3 extends over 12 amino acids. Germline CDR1 is LNHDA and CDR2 is SQIVND (reference sequence). V was trimmed by 8 bases and J by 6 bases, leaving 11 bases between them. In nucleotides, the CDR3 is TGTGCCAGTGGAGCAAAAACCAATGAGCAGTTCTTC. It codes for CASGAKTNEQFF.

This CDR3 is CASSPGRGTALYNEQFF. The CDR3 DNA follows: TGCGCCAGCAGCCCAGGTAGGGGAACGGCTCTTTACAATGAGCAGTTCTTC. V usage is TRBV4-1 and J usage is TRBJ2-1; a possible D gene is TRBD1 (5 bases). The CDR3 is 17 residues long. CDR1 and CDR2 (germline): MGHRA, YSYEKL. V was pared by 4 bases and J by 4 bases, with 20 bases between.

This clone was detected many times. The same CDR3 arises from other DNA sequences in this sample as well. The J gene is TRBJ1-5, the V gene TRBV15; D is uncertain. The CDR3 is 12 amino acids. V shed 0 bases and J shed 7 bases, with 4 bases lying between them. The germline V gene encodes CDR1 LNHNV and CDR2 YYDKDF (reference sequence). Here the CDR3 DNA reads TGTGCCACCAGCAGAGACAACCAGCCCCAGCATTTT. Translating it yields CATSRDNQPQHF.

This clone was recorded many times. The chain has TRBV11-2 and TRBJ1-4; possible D gene TRBD1, 6 bases. Germline V gene data show CDR1 as SGHAT and CDR2 as FQNNGV. The V gene lost 3 bases and the J gene lost 8 bases, with 13 bases spanning the gap. The CDR3 consists of 14 residues. As DNA, the CDR3 is TGTGCCAGCAGCTTTGGTACAGGGTGGGAAAAACTGTTTTTT. It specifies CASSFGTGWEKLFF.

This clone has only a few counts. The V and J genes are TRBV29-1 and TRBJ1-1; no reliable D call. Germline V gene data show CDR1 as SQVTM and CDR2 as ANQGSEA. The CDR3 loop spans 11 amino acids. The CDR3 sequence is CLRGMNTEAFF. DNA of the CDR3: TGCCTCCGGGGAATGAACACTGAAGCTTTCTTT.

J is TRBJ1-1 and V is TRBV29-1; weak D call: TRBD1 (6 bases). Germline-derived CDR1 and CDR2 are SQVTM and ANQGSEA. Trimming left V 4 bases short and J 1 base short, with 13 bases between. This CDR3 comprises 14 residues. CDR3 coding DNA: TGCAGCGTTGCGGAGGGGGGTAAGAACACTGAAGCTTTCTTT. Translation gives CSVAEGGKNTEAFF.

The chain joins TRBV5-1 to TRBJ2-5, with TRBD2 matching 7 bases. After removal of 2 bases from V and 5 bases from J, the junction contained 6 bases not matched to a gene. CDR3 length: 14 residues. CDR1 and CDR2 (germline): SGHRS, YFSETQ. The DNA of the CDR3 is TGCGCCAGCAGCTTCGGGGACTATGAGGAGACCCAGTACTTC. Its protein product is CASSFGDYEETQYF.

About this clone itself: Other DNA sequences from this sample encode an identical CDR3 as well. The chain uses TRBV29-1 and TRBJ1-1; possibly TRBD1 for D (5 bases). The CDR3 loop spans 11 amino acids. Trimming took off 1 base at V and 8 bases at J, with 8 bases between the two ends. Germline CDR1 reads SQVTM; CDR2 reads ANQGSEA. CDR3 sequence: CSVEGTTEAFF. The CDR3 coding sequence is TGCAGCGTTGAAGGGACAACCGAAGCTTTCTTT.

The V and J genes are TRBV2 and TRBJ2-2, with D tentatively TRBD1 (5 bases). Germline V gene data show CDR1 as SNHLY and CDR2 as FYNNEI. Trimming cost V 7 bases and J 2 bases, with 14 bases left between them. There are 15 residues in the CDR3. In nucleotides, the CDR3 is TGTGCCAGCAACCTCGACAGCGTAAACACCGGGGAGCTGTTTTTT. It is translated as CASNLDSVNTGELFF.

This clone has a handful of counts. The rearrangement uses TRBV23-1 and TRBJ2-7, with no clear D. TRBV23-1 is identified as an open reading frame with a role that is uncertain. The CDR3 has 16 residues. Trimming removed 0 bases at V and 0 bases at J, with 12 bases between. The CDR3 protein is CASSQSAVGDSYEQYF. In DNA form, the CDR3 reads TGCGCCAGCAGTCAATCAGCTGTTGGGGACTCCTACGAGCAGTACTTC.

This chain links TRBV7-9 with TRBJ2-7; D is uncertain. Deletions cut 1 base from V and 3 bases from J, with 10 bases between. Germline V CDR1 and CDR2: SEHNR, FQNEAQ (reference sequence). CDR3 length: 14 residues. This CDR3 reads CASSLDVSGYEQYF. The CDR3 region has the DNA TGTGCCAGCAGCTTAGATGTATCGGGCTACGAGCAGTACTTC.